The 30 T cell receptor beta chains in this list originate from one sample, sequenced in a study of T cell responses to AZD1222 COVID-19 vaccine. Data came from immunoSEQ multiplex PCR; TCRdb stores just in-frame clones and leaves some out. The sample includes nearly 110,000 clones, about 93% of them seen just once. The specimen was peripheral blood, collected 28 days after the second AZD1222 dose. Receptors were obtained from an adult who received the AZD1222 COVID-19 vaccine.

The V gene is TRBV14, the J gene TRBJ2-5; 11 bases match TRBD2. The CDR3 has 16 amino acids. Unmatched junction bases numbered 5, after V lost 4 bases and J lost 1 base. In germline, CDR1 is SGHDN, CDR2 FVKESK. This CDR3 is CASSLIAGGVQETQYF. CDR3 sequence (DNA): TGTGCCAGCAGCCTAATAGCGGGAGGGGTCCAAGAGACCCAGTACTTC.

This sequence joins TRBV4-1 and TRBJ1-2, with a possible D match to TRBD1 (6 bases). The V gene's germline CDR1 is MGHRA and CDR2 YSYEKL. The CDR3 spans 15 residues. V was clipped by 0 bases and J by 7 bases, with 15 bases between them. CDR3 loop: CASSQDLGRGSGYTF. CDR3 sequence (DNA): TGCGCCAGCAGCCAAGATCTGGGCAGGGGTAGTGGCTACACCTTC.

The gene calls are TRBV11-2 and TRBJ2-5, with 9 nucleotides matching TRBD2. This CDR3 comprises 18 residues. V was pared by 3 bases and J by 5 bases, with 16 bases of the junction left unmatched. Germline CDR1 reads SGHAT; CDR2 reads FQNNGV. CDR3 nucleotide sequence: TGTGCCAGCAGCTTGGGTGGGGCCGGGACTAGCAGGCGGGAGACCCAGTACTTC. Its translation is CASSLGGAGTSRRETQYF. The full variable domain, in which reference TRBV11-2 and TRBJ2-5 provide the parts outside the CDR3, is EAGVAQSPRYKIIEKRQSVAFWCNPISGHATLYWYQQILGQGPKLLIQFQNNGVVDDSQLPKDRFSAERLKGVDSTLKIQPAKLEDSAVYLCASSLGGAGTSRRETQYFGPGTRLLVL.

The chain joins TRBV5-6 to TRBJ1-5, with D uncertain. Deletions cut 4 bases from V and 12 bases from J, with 17 bases between. CDR1 is SGHDT, CDR2 YYEEEE, per germline. The length of the CDR3 is 13 residues. The CDR3 DNA reads TGTGCCAGCAGCACTGGCAGCCGTCAGAACCAGCATTTT. Encoded protein: CASSTGSRQNQHF.

This sequence joins TRBV5-1 and TRBJ2-7, with TRBD1 identical over 8 bases. Germline V CDR1 and CDR2: SGHRS, YFSETQ. The CDR3 is 14 residues long. After removal of 0 bases from V and 4 bases from J, the junction contained 3 bases not matched to a gene. The CDR3 protein is CASSLGTGWYEQYF. CDR3 DNA sequence: TGCGCCAGCAGCTTGGGGACAGGGTGGTACGAGCAGTACTTC.

The chain links TRBV7-9 to TRBJ1-2, with TRBD1 matching over 12 bases. The CDR3 runs 15 residues. CDR1 is SEHNR and CDR2 is FQNEAQ in the germline V gene (reference sequence). J gave up 5 bases and V 5 bases, and 6 bases lay outside the gene matches. CDR3 DNA: TGTGCCAGCAGCGCGGGACAGGGGGCGCGGTATGGCTACACCTTC. Its protein is CASSAGQGARYGYTF.

The V gene is TRBV28, the J gene TRBJ2-6, with TRBD2 as a possible D gene (6 bases). The CDR3 runs 19 residues. CDR1 is MDHEN, CDR2 SYDVKM, per germline. V gave up 0 bases and J gave up 0 bases, with 15 bases separating them. CDR3 region: CASSLWGGGGSSGANVLTF. For the CDR3, the DNA is TGTGCCAGCAGTTTATGGGGTGGGGGAGGAAGCTCTGGGGCCAACGTCCTGACTTTC. Full variable domain (missing parts from reference TRBV28 and TRBJ2-6): DVKVTQSSRYLVKRTGEKVFLECVQDMDHENMFWYRQDPGLGLRLIYFSYDVKMKEKGDIPEGYSVSREKKERFSLILESASTNQTSMYLCASSLWGGGGSSGANVLTFGAGSRLTVL.

The V call is TRBV7-2, the J call TRBJ2-3; 10 bases fit TRBD2. CDR3 length: 16 amino acids. The germline V gene encodes CDR1 SGHTA and CDR2 FQGNSA. The J segment lost 4 bases and the V segment lost 2 bases, leaving 6 bases of the junction unmatched. CDR3 DNA sequence: TGTGCCAGCAGCTTAAGAGCTAGCGGGGGAGCAGATACGCAGTATTTT. It translates to CASSLRASGGADTQYF.

The chain links TRBV6-5 to TRBJ2-7; D is unclear. Germline-derived CDR1 and CDR2 are MNHEY and SVGAGI. CDR3 length: 14 residues. The germline V and J ends were trimmed by 7 bases and 2 bases, with 15 bases remaining between them. The CDR3 is CASTQHRGAYEQYF. CDR3 nucleotide sequence: TGTGCCAGCACCCAACACCGTGGGGCCTACGAGCAGTACTTC.

The chain links TRBV6-5 to TRBJ2-1; no clear D. There are 13 residues in the CDR3. The V gene lost 9 bases and the J gene lost 0 bases, with 9 bases spanning the gap. Germline lookup yields CDR1 MNHEY and CDR2 SVGAGI. The CDR3 reads CASQISSYNEQFF. The CDR3 nucleotides are TGTGCCAGTCAGATTAGCTCCTACAATGAGCAGTTCTTC.

The chain carries TRBV9 and TRBJ1-1, with D possibly TRBD1 on 5 matching bases. CDR1 and CDR2 from the germline V gene are SGDLS and YYNGEE. The CDR3 extends over 14 amino acids. V was trimmed by 3 bases and J by 0 bases, leaving 9 bases between them. In DNA form, the CDR3 reads TGTGCCAGCAGCGCCCTGGGGGTGAACACTGAAGCTTTCTTT. It yields the protein CASSALGVNTEAFF.

In DNA form, the CDR3 reads TGTGCCAGCAGGATCGAATACAATGAGCAGTTCTTC. It translates to CASRIEYNEQFF. The chain joins TRBV12-3 or TRBV12-4 to TRBJ2-1; the D is unclear. Between the trimmed V and J ends, which lost 6 bases and 4 bases, there was a span of 7 bases. CDR3 length: 12 residues.

Written as DNA, the CDR3 is TGTGCCAGCAGTTACTCGGTCCCCACCCGGGATTCACCCCTCCACTTT. Its translation is CASSYSVPTRDSPLHF. The chain has TRBV6-5 and TRBJ1-6; unclear D gene. Germline values: CDR1 MNHEY, CDR2 SVGAGI. Trimming stripped 0 bases from V and 8 bases from J, with 14 bases between. CDR3 length equals 16 residues.

This clone was detected only a few times. The V call is TRBV6-4, the J call TRBJ2-6; D perhaps matches TRBD2 (5 bases). The V end was cut by 2 bases, the J end by 0 bases, with 8 bases between. This CDR3 has 16 amino acids. Germline assignment: CDR1 MRHNA and CDR2 SNTAGT. The CDR3 nucleotides are TGTGCCAGCAGTGACAGGGAGCCCTCTGGGGCCAACGTCCTGACTTTC. This codes for CASSDREPSGANVLTF.

The rearrangement joins TRBV19 to TRBJ1-1; TRBD1 matches 11 bases. The CDR3 is made up of 16 amino acids. In germline, CDR1 is LNHDA, CDR2 SQIVND (reference sequence). J gave up 4 bases and V 5 bases, and 9 bases lay outside the gene matches. The CDR3 DNA reads TGTGCCAGTAGTTTCCTGACCGGGACAGGGGGCACTGAAGCTTTCTTT. Translated: CASSFLTGTGGTEAFF.

The rearrangement uses TRBV27 and TRBJ1-2; D unclear. V was shortened by 3 bases and J by 6 bases, with 8 bases between the two germline ends. This CDR3 contains 12 residues. In germline, CDR1 is MNHEY, CDR2 SMNVEV (reference sequence). CDR3 DNA: TGTGCCAGCAGTTTTGTTGTTGATGGCTACACCTTC. Its protein is CASSFVVDGYTF.

This rearrangement joins TRBV19 to TRBJ1-5, with unresolved D. Trimming left V 3 bases short and J 11 bases short, with 14 bases between. Germline V lookup: CDR1 LNHDA, CDR2 SQIVND (reference sequence). The CDR3 contains 13 residues. The CDR3 nucleotides read TGTGCCAGTAGTATTGGCCCATTGGGAGCCCAGCATTTT. Amino acids: CASSIGPLGAQHF.

The V call is TRBV3-1 (or the pseudogene TRBV3-2), the J call TRBJ1-1; TRBD1 is a possible D gene (5 bases). Germline V gene lookup returns CDR1 LGHDT and CDR2 YNNKEL (reference sequence). The CDR3 loop spans 14 amino acids. Between the trimmed V and J ends, which lost 1 base and 5 bases, there was a span of 11 bases. CDR3 residues: CASSQGGRETEAFF. Written as DNA, the CDR3 is TGTGCCAGCAGCCAAGGAGGCAGGGAGACTGAAGCTTTCTTT.

The chain is built from TRBV29-1 and TRBJ2-2; D is undetermined. Germline lookup yields CDR1 SQVTM and CDR2 ANQGSEA. Trimming took 0 bases from V and 1 from J, leaving 6 bases between them. This CDR3 comprises 14 residues. In nucleotides, the CDR3 is TGCAGCGTTGAAGAGCTCTTGAACACCGGGGAGCTGTTTTTT. Amino acids: CSVEELLNTGELFF.

This chain links TRBV6-2 or TRBV6-3 with TRBJ1-1, with no clear D. This CDR3 spans 11 amino acids. V lost 1 base to trimming and J lost 9 bases, with 6 bases between them. CDR1 and CDR2 from the germline V gene are MNHEY and SVGEGT. CDR3 protein: CASSYYGQAFF. CDR3 nucleotides: TGTGCCAGCAGTTACTACGGGCAAGCTTTCTTT.

The chain links TRBV4-1 to TRBJ2-1, with a tentative D call TRBD2 (7 bases). Per the germline V gene, CDR1 is MGHRA and CDR2 is YSYEKL. V lost 7 bases to trimming and J lost 3 bases, with 22 bases between them. CDR3 size: 17 residues. CDR3 amino acids: CASTHGRGTPYYNEQFF. CDR3 sequence (DNA): TGCGCCAGCACCCATGGGAGGGGGACTCCCTACTACAATGAGCAGTTCTTC.

V gene TRBV6-5 combines with J gene TRBJ2-1; 11 bases match TRBD2. The CDR3 totals 16 residues. Germline trimming cut 0 bases from V and 8 bases from J; bases unmatched to any gene: 6. CDR1 MNHEY and CDR2 SVGAGI come from the germline V gene. Here the CDR3 reads CASSYSSSGRAYEQFF. The CDR3 DNA is TGTGCCAGCAGTTACTCGAGTAGCGGGAGGGCCTATGAGCAGTTCTTC.

This sequence joins TRBV28 and TRBJ1-5, with D unclear. There are 12 residues in the CDR3. Germline V gene data show CDR1 as MDHEN and CDR2 as SYDVKM. V was shortened by 8 bases and J by 1 base, with 6 bases between the two germline ends. CDR3: CASVGSNQPQHF. The CDR3 nucleotides are TGTGCCAGCGTGGGGAGCAATCAGCCCCAGCATTTT.

The rearrangement links TRBV18 to TRBJ1-1, with 9 nucleotides matching TRBD1. This CDR3 comprises 14 residues. Germline V lookup: CDR1 KGHSH, CDR2 LQKENI. V dropped 0 bases and J dropped 4; count of bases not matched to a gene: 0. The DNA for the CDR3 is TGTGCCAGCTCACCACCGACAGGGGGCACTGAAGCTTTCTTT. It encodes CASSPPTGGTEAFF.

The chain recombines TRBV9 with TRBJ2-1; possible D gene TRBD2, 6 bases. This CDR3 spans 16 amino acids. Germline assignment: CDR1 SGDLS and CDR2 YYNGEE. V gave up 1 base and J gave up 0 bases, with 11 bases separating them. CDR3 sequence reads: CASSVSSGTSYNEQFF. CDR3 DNA: TGTGCCAGCAGCGTAAGTAGCGGCACCTCCTACAATGAGCAGTTCTTC.

The V and J genes are TRBV27 and TRBJ1-2; D remains unclear. Trimming shortened V by 0 bases and J by 4 bases, and 18 bases separated the two germline ends. Germline values: CDR1 MNHEY, CDR2 SMNVEV (reference sequence). This CDR3 region has 17 residues. The CDR3 is CASSLSYSAGLTYGYTF. The CDR3 region has the DNA TGTGCCAGCAGTTTATCCTATTCCGCGGGCCTGACCTATGGCTACACCTTC.

This clone showed up just once. This chain connects TRBV28 to TRBJ1-2; D not certain. V was shortened by 7 bases and J by 4 bases, with 13 bases between the two germline ends. This CDR3 region has 13 residues. CDR1 and CDR2 from the germline V gene are MDHEN and SYDVKM. This CDR3 is CASTIGRGYGYTF. In DNA, the CDR3 is TGTGCCAGCACTATAGGTCGGGGCTATGGCTACACCTTC.

This chain links TRBV19 with TRBJ2-7; 7 nucleotides align to TRBD2. CDR1 LNHDA and CDR2 SQIVND come from the germline V gene (reference sequence). V gave up 0 bases and J gave up 4 bases; unmatched junction bases: 3. The CDR3 length is 14 residues. The CDR3 DNA sequence: TGTGCCAGTAGTATAGACGGGAGGTTATACGAGCAGTACTTC. Protein product: CASSIDGRLYEQYF. The full variable domain, rest sourced from reference TRBV19 and TRBJ2-7, is DGGITQSPKYLFRKEGQNVTLSCEQNLNHDAMYWYRQDPGQGLRLIYYSQIVNDFQKGDIAEGYSVSREKKESFPLTVTSAQKNPTAFYLCASSIDGRLYEQYFGPGTRLTVT.

V is TRBV9 and J is TRBJ1-2; 10 bases align to TRBD1. Trimming cost V 1 base and J 3 bases; bases outside gene matches: 3. Germline CDR1 is SGDLS and CDR2 is YYNGEE. The length of the CDR3 is 15 residues. CDR3 nucleotide sequence: TGTGCCAGCAGCGTATACGGGACAGGGGACTATGGCTACACCTTC. Encoded protein: CASSVYGTGDYGYTF.

The V call is TRBV28, the J call TRBJ2-1; the D is unclear. Trimming shortened V by 2 bases and J by 2 bases, and 4 bases separated the two germline ends. CDR1 is MDHEN, CDR2 SYDVKM, per germline. This CDR3 is built from 13 residues. CDR3 DNA sequence: TGTGCCAGCAGTTTAGACACCTACAATGAGCAGTTCTTC. This encodes CASSLDTYNEQFF.